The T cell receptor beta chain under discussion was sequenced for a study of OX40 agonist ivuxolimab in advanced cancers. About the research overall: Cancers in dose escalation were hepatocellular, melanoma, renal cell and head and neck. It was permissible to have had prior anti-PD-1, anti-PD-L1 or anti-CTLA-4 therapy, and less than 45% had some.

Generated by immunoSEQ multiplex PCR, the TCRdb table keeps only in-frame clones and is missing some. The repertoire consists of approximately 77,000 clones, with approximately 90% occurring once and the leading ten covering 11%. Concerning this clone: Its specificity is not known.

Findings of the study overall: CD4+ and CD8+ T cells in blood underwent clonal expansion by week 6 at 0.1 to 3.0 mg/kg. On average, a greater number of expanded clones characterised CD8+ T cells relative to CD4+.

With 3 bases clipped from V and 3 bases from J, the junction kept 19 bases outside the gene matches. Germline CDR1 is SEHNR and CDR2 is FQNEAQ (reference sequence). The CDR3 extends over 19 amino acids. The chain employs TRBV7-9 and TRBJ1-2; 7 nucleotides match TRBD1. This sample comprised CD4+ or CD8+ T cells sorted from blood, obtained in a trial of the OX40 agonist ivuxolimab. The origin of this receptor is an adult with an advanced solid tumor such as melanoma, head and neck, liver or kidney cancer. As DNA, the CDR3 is TGTGCCAGCAGCTTGGTCTCACGGGACAGCAAAGGGCAGGACTATGGCTACACCTTC. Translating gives CASSLVSRDSKGQDYGYTF.